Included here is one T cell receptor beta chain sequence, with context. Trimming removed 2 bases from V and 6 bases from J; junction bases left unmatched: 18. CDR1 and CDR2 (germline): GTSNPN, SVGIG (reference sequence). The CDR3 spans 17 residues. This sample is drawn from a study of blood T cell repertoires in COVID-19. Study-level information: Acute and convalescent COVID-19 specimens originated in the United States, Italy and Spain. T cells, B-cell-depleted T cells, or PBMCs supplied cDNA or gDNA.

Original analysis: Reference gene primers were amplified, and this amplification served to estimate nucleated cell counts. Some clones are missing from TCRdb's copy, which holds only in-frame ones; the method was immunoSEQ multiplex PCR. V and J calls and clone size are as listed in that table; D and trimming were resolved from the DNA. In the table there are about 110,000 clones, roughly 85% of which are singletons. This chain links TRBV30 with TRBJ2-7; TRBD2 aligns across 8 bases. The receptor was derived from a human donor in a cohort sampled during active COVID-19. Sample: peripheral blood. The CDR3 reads CAWSLRGGPAGAVEQYF. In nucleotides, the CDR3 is TGTGCCTGGAGTCTACGAGGGGGACCAGCGGGAGCCGTCGAGCAGTACTTC.